Following are 2 T cell receptor beta chains from one sample sequenced in a study of T cells after yellow fever vaccination. TCRdb passed the 5' RACE reads through MiXCR, listing each CDR3 protein once. Counted here are 300,000 to 400,000 distinct CDR3 sequences, 9.5% to 12% occurring once; the ten biggest clones make up about 3%. The sequencing here drew on CD4+ T cells sorted from PBMCs, taken 45 days after the yellow fever booster vaccination. Every receptor here comes from a man aged 18 to 30 who received the YFV17D yellow fever vaccine.

This clonotype was counted only a few times. V gene TRBV6-2 or TRBV6-3 combines with J gene TRBJ2-3; D may match TRBD1 or TRBD2 (5 bases each). The V end was cut by 4 bases, the J end by 2 bases, with 10 bases between. CDR3 length equals 14 residues. CDR1 and CDR2 from the germline V gene are MNHEY and SVGEGT. This chain's CDR3 is CASSWGFYTDTQYF. The CDR3 nucleotides read TGTGCCAGCAGTTGGGGGTTTTACACAGATACGCAGTATTTT.

This clonotype was seen a few times. The rearrangement links TRBV5-1 to TRBJ2-2, with D possibly TRBD1 on 5 matching bases. Trimming took 5 bases from V and 3 from J, leaving 8 bases between them. CDR1 is SGHRS, CDR2 YFSETQ, per germline. The CDR3 loop spans 13 amino acids. CDR3 nucleotide sequence: TGCGCCAGCAGGGGGCAAGACACCGGGGAGCTGTTTTTT. Protein: CASRGQDTGELFF.